This T cell receptor beta chain is from a study of T cell responses to AZD1222 COVID-19 vaccine. Study-wide findings and caveats: When two AZD1222 doses had been given, Spike-specific TCR breadth and depth rose.

Worth noting for this clone: Its specificity is not known.

The repertoire was sequenced with immunoSEQ multiplex PCR; TCRdb's copy has only in-frame clones and lacks some. The sample carries 130,000 to 150,000 clones, about 89% recorded once. Source: peripheral blood, taken on day 0 of MenACWY control vaccination. This clonotype originated in an adult in good health.

The CDR3 here is CASHKTTGELFF. The CDR3 nucleotides read TGTGCCAGTCACAAGACAACCGGGGAGCTGTTTTTT. The chain is built from TRBV2 and TRBJ2-2, with D unclear. This CDR3 spans 12 amino acids. Deletions cut 9 bases from V and 5 bases from J, with 10 bases between. Per the germline V gene, CDR1 is SNHLY and CDR2 is FYNNEI.